A single sample is the source of the 15 T cell receptor beta chains below, sequenced in a study of blood T cells in healthy people across ages. With a J-beta primer mix and a sample-barcoded 5' primer, a second PCR ran about 7 to 11 cycles. TCRdb re-derived calls from the 5' RACE reads in MiXCR, one entry per CDR3 protein. Counted here are 720,000 or so distinct CDR3 sequences, around 43% occurring once; the ten biggest clones make up about 30%. The sample consisted of blood. These receptors came from a man at least 80 years old in good health.

This clonotype was detected a few times. The chain joins TRBV25-1 to TRBJ2-5, with 7 bases identical to TRBD2. With V trimmed by 4 bases and J by 11 bases, 10 bases remained unmatched. Germline assignment: CDR1 MGHDK and CDR2 SYGVNS. This CDR3 spans 13 amino acids. CDR3 protein: CASSVLGTGGQYF. The CDR3 DNA is TGTGCCAGCAGTGTCCTAGGGACCGGGGGGCAGTACTTC. Supplemented by reference TRBV25-1 and TRBJ2-5, the full variable domain reads EADIYQTPRYLVIGTGKKITLECSQTMGHDKMYWYQQDPGMELHLIHYSYGVNSTEKGDLSSESTVSRIRTEHFPLTLESARPSHTSQYLCASSVLGTGGQYFGPGTRLLVL.

This clonotype was counted between two and nine times. The V call is TRBV2, the J call TRBJ2-3, with 7 bases aligning to TRBD2. The germline CDR1 and CDR2 sequences are SNHLY and FYNNEI. V gave up 4 bases and J gave up 2 bases; unmatched junction bases: 9. This CDR3 region has 16 residues. CDR3 sequence: CASSAQKREYTDTQYF. The CDR3 DNA follows: TGTGCCAGCAGTGCCCAAAAGCGGGAATACACAGATACGCAGTATTTT.

The table lists this clonotype with many counts. This chain uses TRBV7-2 with TRBJ2-3; the D gene could be TRBD1 or TRBD2 (5 bases each). CDR3 length: 15 amino acids. Trimming removed 4 bases at V and 1 base at J, with 12 bases between. CDR1 is SGHTA and CDR2 is FQGNSA in the germline V gene. The CDR3: CASSSARGGTDTQYF. For the CDR3, the DNA is TGTGCCAGCAGCTCCGCGAGGGGCGGCACAGATACGCAGTATTTT.

The chain carries TRBV28 and TRBJ1-1; 7 bases are shared with TRBD1. This CDR3 comprises 16 residues. Germline lookup yields CDR1 MDHEN and CDR2 SYDVKM. Germline trimming cut 5 bases from V and 1 base from J; bases unmatched to any gene: 10. CDR3 DNA: TGTGCCAGCAGTGCACAGAGGGGGCTTGAGAACACTGAAGCTTTCTTT. The encoded protein is CASSAQRGLENTEAFF.

The sample holds many counts of this clonotype. V is TRBV7-2 and J is TRBJ2-7, with D uncertain. This CDR3 region has 12 residues. V was trimmed by 5 bases and J by 3 bases, leaving 8 bases between them. Germline values: CDR1 SGHTA, CDR2 FQGNSA. The chain's CDR3 is CASSRSFYEQYF. In DNA form, the CDR3 reads TGTGCCAGCAGCCGCTCCTTCTACGAGCAGTACTTC.

Ten or more counts support this clonotype. The chain joins TRBV6-2 or TRBV6-3 to TRBJ2-7, with D possibly TRBD2 on 6 matching bases. Deletions cut 7 bases from V and 7 bases from J, with 20 bases between. CDR1 is MNHEY and CDR2 is SVGEGT in the germline V gene. CDR3 length: 14 amino acids. CDR3 nucleotide sequence: TGTGCCAGCACCGACGGGAGTTCGGTGCGGGAGCAGTACTTC. Translating it yields CASTDGSSVREQYF.

The CDR3 nucleotides are TGTGCCAGCTCATCGACCATGAACACTGAAGCTTTCTTT. This gives the protein CASSSTMNTEAFF. V is TRBV18 and J is TRBJ1-1; the D is unclear. V was clipped by 5 bases and J by 0 bases, with 7 bases between them. The CDR3 has 13 amino acids. Germline CDR1 reads KGHSH; CDR2 reads LQKENI.

The rearrangement uses TRBV7-2 and TRBJ1-2; no reliable D call. V shed 1 base and J shed 4 bases, with 10 bases lying between them. The CDR3 runs 14 residues. CDR1 is SGHTA and CDR2 is FQGNSA in the germline V gene. The CDR3 region has the DNA TGTGCCAGCAGCTTAGATAGCAGGCCCTATGGCTACACCTTC. Translation gives CASSLDSRPYGYTF.

This chain links TRBV7-9 with TRBJ1-1; D not resolved. Trimming cost V 4 bases and J 0 bases, with 15 bases left between them. Germline loops: CDR1 SEHNR, CDR2 FQNEAQ (reference sequence). CDR3 length: 16 residues. CDR3 in amino acids: CASSSPDTAMNTEAFF. CDR3 DNA sequence: TGTGCCAGCAGCTCGCCTGATACAGCAATGAACACTGAAGCTTTCTTT.

This clonotype was detected a few times. The V call is TRBV7-8, the J call TRBJ2-7, with 7 bases lining up with TRBD2. From germline, CDR1 is SGHVS and CDR2 FQNEAQ. J lost 0 bases, V lost 5 bases, and 16 bases had no gene match. The CDR3 totals 18 residues. DNA of the CDR3: TGTGCCAGCAGCCCCCGGGCTAGCGGCGTTCCAAGCTCCTACGAGCAGTACTTC. It translates to CASSPRASGVPSSYEQYF.

In its sample, this clonotype was seen many times. The chain has TRBV7-9 and TRBJ1-2; 8 bases are a match to TRBD1. V was clipped by 5 bases and J by 4 bases; unmatched bases: 12. CDR1 is SEHNR and CDR2 is FQNEAQ in the germline V gene (reference sequence). The CDR3 length is 16 residues. CDR3 amino acids: CASSPVTGVTSYGYTF. The CDR3 DNA reads TGTGCCAGCAGCCCTGTGACAGGGGTTACTTCCTATGGCTACACCTTC.

This clonotype was seen repeatedly, ten times or more. The gene calls are TRBV7-2 and TRBJ2-2, with 11 bases matching TRBD2. Germline assignment: CDR1 SGHTA and CDR2 FQGNSA. The CDR3 runs to 15 residues. Germline trimming cut 3 bases from V and 6 bases from J; bases unmatched to any gene: 3. CDR3 protein: CASSFPSGRSGELFF. The CDR3 DNA is TGTGCCAGCAGCTTCCCTAGCGGGAGGTCCGGGGAGCTGTTTTTT.

This clonotype occurred a few times. The gene calls are TRBV5-1 and TRBJ2-1, with TRBD2 identical over 8 bases. The J segment lost 3 bases and the V segment lost 4 bases, leaving 6 bases of the junction unmatched. The CDR3 extends over 15 amino acids. The V gene's germline CDR1 is SGHRS and CDR2 YFSETQ. CDR3 loop: CASSPNSGDYNEQFF. The CDR3 DNA reads as TGCGCCAGCAGCCCCAATAGCGGGGACTACAATGAGCAGTTCTTC.

V is TRBV20-1 and J is TRBJ2-7, with 7 bases identical to TRBD2. The V segment lost 0 bases and the J segment 1 base; nucleotides outside the gene matches: 6. Per germline, CDR1 DFQATT and CDR2 SNEGSKA (reference sequence). The CDR3 contains 15 residues. DNA for the CDR3: TGCAGTGCTAGAGATGGGAGCGGGGAGTCCTACGAGCAGTACTTC. Residues: CSARDGSGESYEQYF.

This clonotype has just a few counts. The chain carries TRBV9 and TRBJ2-7; the D call may be TRBD1 or TRBD2 (5 bases each). V was clipped by 5 bases and J by 4 bases, with 16 bases between them. Per the germline V gene, CDR1 is SGDLS and CDR2 is YYNGEE. The CDR3 spans 14 residues. This chain's CDR3 is CASSGELGGYEQYF. The CDR3 DNA sequence: TGTGCCAGCAGTGGGGAGCTTGGGGGATACGAGCAGTACTTC.